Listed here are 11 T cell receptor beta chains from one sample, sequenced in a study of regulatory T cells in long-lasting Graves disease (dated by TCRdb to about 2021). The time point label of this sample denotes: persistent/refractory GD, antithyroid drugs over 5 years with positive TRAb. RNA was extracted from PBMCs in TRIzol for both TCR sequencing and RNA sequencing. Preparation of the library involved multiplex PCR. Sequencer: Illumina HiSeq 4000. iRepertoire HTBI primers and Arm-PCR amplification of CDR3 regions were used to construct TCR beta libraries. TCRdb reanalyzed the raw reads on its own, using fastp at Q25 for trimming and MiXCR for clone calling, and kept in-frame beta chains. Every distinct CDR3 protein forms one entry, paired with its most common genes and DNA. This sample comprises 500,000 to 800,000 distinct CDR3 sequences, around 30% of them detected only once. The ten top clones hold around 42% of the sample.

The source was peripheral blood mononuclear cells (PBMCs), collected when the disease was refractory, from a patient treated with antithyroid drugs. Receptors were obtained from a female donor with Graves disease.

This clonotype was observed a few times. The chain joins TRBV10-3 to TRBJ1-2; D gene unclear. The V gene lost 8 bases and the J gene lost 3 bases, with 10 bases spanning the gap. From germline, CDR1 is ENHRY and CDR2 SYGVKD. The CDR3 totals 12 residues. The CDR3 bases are TGTGCCATCTCGGGGAATGACTATGGCTACACCTTC. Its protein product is CAISGNDYGYTF.

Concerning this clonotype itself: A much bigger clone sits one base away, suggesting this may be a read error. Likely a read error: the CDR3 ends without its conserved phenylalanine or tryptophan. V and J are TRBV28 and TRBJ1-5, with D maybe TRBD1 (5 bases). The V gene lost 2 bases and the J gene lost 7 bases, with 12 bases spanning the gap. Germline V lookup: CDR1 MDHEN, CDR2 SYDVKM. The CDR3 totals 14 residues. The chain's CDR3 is CASSLGAGKQPQHL. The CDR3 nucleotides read TGTGCCAGCAGTTTAGGGGCAGGAAAACAGCCCCAGCATCTT.

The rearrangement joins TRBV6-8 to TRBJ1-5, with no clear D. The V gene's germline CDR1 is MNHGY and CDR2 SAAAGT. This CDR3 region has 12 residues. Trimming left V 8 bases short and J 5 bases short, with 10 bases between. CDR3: CASARWDQPQHF. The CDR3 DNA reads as TGTGCCAGCGCCAGGTGGGATCAGCCCCAGCATTTT.

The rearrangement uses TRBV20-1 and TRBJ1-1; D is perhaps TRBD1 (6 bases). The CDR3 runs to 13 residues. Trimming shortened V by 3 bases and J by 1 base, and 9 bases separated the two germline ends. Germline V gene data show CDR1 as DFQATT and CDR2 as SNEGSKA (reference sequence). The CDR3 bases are TGCAGTGCTAGTGTGGGACAGAACACTGAAGCTTTCTTT. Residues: CSASVGQNTEAFF.

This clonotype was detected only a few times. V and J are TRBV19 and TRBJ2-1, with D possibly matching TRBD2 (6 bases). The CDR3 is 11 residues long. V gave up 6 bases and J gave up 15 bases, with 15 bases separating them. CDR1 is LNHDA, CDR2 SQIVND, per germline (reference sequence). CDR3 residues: CASRDGTWPFF. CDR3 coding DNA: TGTGCCAGTAGGGACGGGACTTGGCCGTTCTTC.

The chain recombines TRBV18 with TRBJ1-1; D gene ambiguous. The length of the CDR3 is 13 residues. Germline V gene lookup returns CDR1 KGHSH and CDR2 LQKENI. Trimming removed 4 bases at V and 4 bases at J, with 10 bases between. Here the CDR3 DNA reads TGTGCCAGCTCACGGTTTAGCGGCACTGAAGCTTTCTTT. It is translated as CASSRFSGTEAFF.

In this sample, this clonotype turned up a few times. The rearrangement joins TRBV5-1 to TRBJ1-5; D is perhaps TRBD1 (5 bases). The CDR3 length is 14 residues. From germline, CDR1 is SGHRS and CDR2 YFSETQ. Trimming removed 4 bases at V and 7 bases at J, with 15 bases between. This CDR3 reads CASSLDPGEQPQHF. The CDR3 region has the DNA TGCGCCAGCAGCCTGGACCCGGGGGAACAGCCCCAGCATTTT.

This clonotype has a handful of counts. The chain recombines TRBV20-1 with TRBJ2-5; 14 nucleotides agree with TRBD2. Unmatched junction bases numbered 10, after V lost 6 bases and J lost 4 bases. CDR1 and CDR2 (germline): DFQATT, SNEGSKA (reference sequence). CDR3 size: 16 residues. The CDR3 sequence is CSALKPGTSGRETQYF. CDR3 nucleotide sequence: TGCAGTGCCCTCAAACCCGGGACTAGCGGGAGAGAGACCCAGTACTTC.

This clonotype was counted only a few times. This CDR3 reads CASRPTGGFAGYTF. CDR3 nucleotide sequence: TGTGCCAGCAGACCGACAGGGGGCTTCGCTGGCTACACCTTC. This rearrangement joins TRBV6-1 to TRBJ1-2, with 10 bases identical to TRBD1. Trimming at V came to 6 bases and at J to 7 bases, leaving 8 bases not matched to a gene. This CDR3 contains 14 residues. The germline CDR1 and CDR2 sequences are MNHNS and SASEGT.

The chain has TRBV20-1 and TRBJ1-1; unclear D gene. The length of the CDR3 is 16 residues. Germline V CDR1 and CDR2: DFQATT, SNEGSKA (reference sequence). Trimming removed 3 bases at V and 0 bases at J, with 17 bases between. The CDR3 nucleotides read TGCAGTGCTAGTAGTCTACAAATGGACGTGAACACTGAAGCTTTCTTT. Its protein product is CSASSLQMDVNTEAFF.

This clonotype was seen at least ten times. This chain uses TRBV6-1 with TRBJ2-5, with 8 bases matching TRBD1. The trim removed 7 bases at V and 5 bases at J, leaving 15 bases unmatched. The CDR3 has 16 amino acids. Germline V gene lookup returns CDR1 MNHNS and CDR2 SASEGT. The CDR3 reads CASIPGGGWSWETQYF. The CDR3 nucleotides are TGTGCCAGCATCCCAGGGGGCGGTTGGAGTTGGGAGACCCAGTACTTC.